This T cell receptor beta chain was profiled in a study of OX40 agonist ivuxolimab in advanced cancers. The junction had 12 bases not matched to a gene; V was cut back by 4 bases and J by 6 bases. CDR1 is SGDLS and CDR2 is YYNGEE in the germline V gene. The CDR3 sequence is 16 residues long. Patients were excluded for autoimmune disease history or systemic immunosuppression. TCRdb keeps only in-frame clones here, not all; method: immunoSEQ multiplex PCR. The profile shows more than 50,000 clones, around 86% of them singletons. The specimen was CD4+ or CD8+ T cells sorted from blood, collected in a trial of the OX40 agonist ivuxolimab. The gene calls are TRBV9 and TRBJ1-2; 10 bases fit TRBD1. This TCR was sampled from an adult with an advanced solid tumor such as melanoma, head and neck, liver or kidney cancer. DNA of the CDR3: TGTGCCAGCAGCAAGGGGACAGGGGCCATTGGCCATGGCTACACCTTC. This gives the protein CASSKGTGAIGHGYTF. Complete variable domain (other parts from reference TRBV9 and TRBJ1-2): DSGVTQTPKHLITATGQRVTLRCSPRSGDLSVYWYQQSLDQGLQFLIQYYNGEERAKGNILERFSAQQFPDLHSELNLSSLELGDSALYFCASSKGTGAIGHGYTFGSGTRLTVV.